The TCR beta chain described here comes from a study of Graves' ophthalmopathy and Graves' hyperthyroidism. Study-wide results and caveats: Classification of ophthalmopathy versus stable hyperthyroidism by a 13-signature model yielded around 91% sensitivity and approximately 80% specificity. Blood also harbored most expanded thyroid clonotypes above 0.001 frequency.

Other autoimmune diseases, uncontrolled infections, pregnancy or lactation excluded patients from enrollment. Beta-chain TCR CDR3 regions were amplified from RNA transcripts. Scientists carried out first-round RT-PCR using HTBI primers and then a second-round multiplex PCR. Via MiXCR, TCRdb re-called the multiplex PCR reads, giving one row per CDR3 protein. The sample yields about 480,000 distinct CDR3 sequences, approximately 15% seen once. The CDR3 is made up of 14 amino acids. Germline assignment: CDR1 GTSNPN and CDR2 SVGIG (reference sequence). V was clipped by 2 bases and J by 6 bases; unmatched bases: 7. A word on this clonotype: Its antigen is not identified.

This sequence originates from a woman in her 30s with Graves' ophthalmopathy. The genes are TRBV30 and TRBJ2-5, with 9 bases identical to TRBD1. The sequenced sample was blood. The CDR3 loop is CAWSSGQGPKTQYF. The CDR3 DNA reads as TGTGCCTGGAGTTCGGGACAGGGCCCCAAGACCCAGTACTTC. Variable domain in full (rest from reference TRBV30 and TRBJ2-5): SQTIHQWPATLVQPVGSPLSLECTVEGTSNPNLYWYRQAAGRGLQLLFYSVGIGQISSEVPQNLSASRPQDRQFILSSKKLLLSDSGFYLCAWSSGQGPKTQYFGPGTRLLVL.